The source of this T cell receptor beta chain is a study of blood T cells in healthy people across ages. On the study more broadly: The template switching approach captured approximately one barcoded beta molecule for every two T cells. Study observations and caveats: The study lacked donor CMV status, which possibly confounded expanded clonotype changes.

In its sample, this clonotype was seen many times. The target antigen is unknown. Alongside a J-beta primer mix, a sample-barcoded 5' primer served in a second PCR lasting 7 to 11 cycles. TCRdb independently ran MiXCR on the 5' RACE reads; one entry per CDR3 protein. The profile covers hundreds of thousands of distinct CDR3 sequences, with around 32% appearing a single time and just over 15% taken by the ten largest. J gave up 0 bases and V 4 bases, and 4 bases lay outside the gene matches. In germline, CDR1 is LNHDA, CDR2 SQIVND (reference sequence). CDR3 length: 15 residues. This TCR came from a woman older than 75 in good health. Sequenced material: blood. The chain is built from TRBV19 and TRBJ1-2; 8 bases match TRBD1. CDR3 DNA: TGTGCCAGTAGTACAGCGGACAGGGCTAACTATGGCTACACCTTC. Protein: CASSTADRANYGYTF.